In its sample, the clone carrying this T cell receptor (beta chain) was seen a few times. Its antigen is unidentified. The data are from a study of response to subunit inactivated influenza vaccine. In TCRdb, the RT-PCR reads were re-called with MiXCR into one record per CDR3 protein. The data show some 500,000 distinct CDR3 sequences, 16% seen once. V lost 10 bases and J lost 7; bases outside the gene matches: 14. Germline CDR1 and CDR2: ENHRY and SYGVKD. The CDR3 loop spans 14 amino acids. General study points: A suggestion made by the authors is that each seasonal influenza vaccination recruits few new T cells.

This clonotype was sampled from a man between 50 and 70 years old who received an inactivated influenza vaccine. The sample here was CD4+ T cells sorted from PBMCs, taken roughly 24 months after vaccination. The chain recombines TRBV10-3 with TRBJ1-2, with 8 bases matching TRBD1. The CDR3 region has the DNA TGTGCCACCCGAAGAGAGACAGGGGTGGCTGGCTACACCTTC. It yields the protein CATRRETGVAGYTF.